These T cell receptor beta chains were read from a single sample in a study of untreated major depressive disorder. Some clones are missing from TCRdb's copy, which holds only in-frame ones; the method was immunoSEQ multiplex PCR. This repertoire shows fewer than 30,000 clones, about 90% found once; its top ten account for roughly 0.72%. The source material was CD4+ T cells from PBMCs. These receptors originate from a woman aged 30 to 39 with major depressive disorder. The conserved cysteine and the conserved F or W are not part of the CDR3 here. A D gene is named only where the DNA matches it firmly.

D	V	J	CDR3
NA	TRBV2	TRBJ2-1	ASRAWPSYNEQF
NA	TRBV7-8	TRBJ2-1	ASSLGRARGFNEQF
NA	TRBV14	TRBJ1-1	ASSQVSLGSEAF
NA	TRBV4-2	TRBJ1-2	ASSNVGLNYGYT
NA	TRBV11-1	TRBJ2-7	ASSSGPLSGDEQY
NA	TRBV4-1	TRBJ2-1	ASSQAAVSSYNEQF
NA	TRBV11-3	TRBJ2-1	ASSFNWRDEQF
TRBD1	TRBV19	TRBJ2-5	ASSPRDRAAQETQY
TRBD2	TRBV28	TRBJ2-7	ASSLWGLAGSSYEQY
TRBD2	TRBV5-4	TRBJ2-1	ASSLILAGVTEQF